This T cell receptor beta chain was retrieved from a study of OX40 agonist ivuxolimab in advanced cancers. The protocol was immunoSEQ multiplex PCR, while the TCRdb copy is restricted to in-frame clones and leaves out a portion. This sample has roughly 32,000 clones, with around 90% found just once. The V gene's germline CDR1 is SGHAT and CDR2 FQNNGV. The CDR3 is 12 amino acids. V was shortened by 4 bases and J by 6 bases, with 7 bases between the two germline ends. V and J are TRBV11-2 and TRBJ2-1; D unresolved. This receptor was taken from an adult with an advanced solid tumor such as melanoma, head and neck, liver or kidney cancer. The material sequenced was CD4+ or CD8+ T cells sorted from blood, taken in a trial of the OX40 agonist ivuxolimab. The chain's CDR3 is CASSWLGNEQFF. As DNA, the CDR3 is TGTGCCAGCAGCTGGCTGGGCAATGAGCAGTTCTTC.